The following is a T cell receptor beta chain sequence with its context. The data were obtained in a study of blood T cell repertoires in COVID-19. Participants' own reports of clinical history determined their cohort assignment. Between the trimmed V and J ends, which lost 3 bases and 0 bases, there was a span of 12 bases. This CDR3 contains 15 residues. The germline V gene encodes CDR1 KGHSH and CDR2 LQKENI. Sequencing used immunoSEQ multiplex PCR; TCRdb keeps in-frame clones, though not all of them. The sample carries over 200,000 clones, around 80% recorded once. The chain links TRBV18 to TRBJ2-7; unclear D gene. This TCR was sampled from a man in his 60s who had recovered from COVID-19. Sequencing was done on a sample of PBMCs or T cells enriched from blood (not recorded which). The CDR3 bases are TGTGCCAGCTCACCCAGTCAGGAAGCCTCCTACGAGCAGTACTTC. Its protein is CASSPSQEASYEQYF.